Below, 8 T cell receptor beta chains from the same sample are listed, as sequenced in a study of T cells in localized non-small cell lung cancer (dated by TCRdb to 2018 to 2020). Preparation of the library involved the immunoSEQ multiplex PCR assay. Here the immuneACCESS table is served through TCRdb, limited to in-frame sequences with V and J called. Missing clones are a known gap in these copies; in checked studies unresolved V genes cover under half, and the rest lacks a known reason. The sample has nearly 25,000 clones on record, roughly nine tenths of them singletons. The ten biggest clones cover roughly 15% of the sample. The source material was peripheral blood, sampled before any cancer treatment. Receptors originate from a man between 40 and 75 years old with stage III squamous cell lung carcinoma.

This clone was seen a few times. This chain links TRBV5-4 with TRBJ1-1, with a weak D call TRBD1 (5 bases). This CDR3 is 13 amino acids long. Germline V gene data show CDR1 as SGHNT and CDR2 as YYREEE (reference sequence). Deletions cut 4 bases from V and 8 bases from J, with 15 bases between. Here the CDR3 reads CASSPFDSLEAFF. The CDR3 DNA reads TGTGCCAGCAGCCCATTTGACAGCCTGGAAGCTTTCTTT.

The J gene is TRBJ1-1, the V gene TRBV6-5; a possible D gene is TRBD1 (6 bases). This CDR3 contains 14 residues. The ends were cut back, 6 bases at V and 1 base at J, with 12 bases in the middle. Per the germline V gene, CDR1 is MNHEY and CDR2 is SVGAGI. The CDR3 spells CASREGHRNTEAFF. CDR3 bases: TGTGCCAGCAGGGAGGGACACCGGAACACTGAAGCTTTCTTT.

V usage is TRBV5-8 and J usage is TRBJ1-5; the match to TRBD1 covers 11 bases. The CDR3 is 15 amino acids. Germline V lookup: CDR1 SGHTS, CDR2 YDEGEE. J lost 5 bases, V lost 3 bases, and 4 bases had no gene match. CDR3 region: CASSYRDRGDQPQHF. DNA for the CDR3: TGTGCCAGCAGCTACCGGGACAGGGGGGATCAGCCCCAGCATTTT.

The rearrangement uses TRBV6-1 and TRBJ2-1; 9 bases line up with TRBD2. The ends lost 5 bases at V and 0 bases at J; junction bases unmatched: 11. The CDR3 consists of 18 residues. The germline gives CDR1 MNHNS, CDR2 SASEGT. The CDR3 reads CASSKGLARTYSYNEQFF. DNA of the CDR3: TGTGCCAGCAGTAAAGGACTAGCGAGAACCTACTCCTACAATGAGCAGTTCTTC.

This chain joins TRBV29-1 and TRBJ1-1, with 8 bases aligning to TRBD1. The junction had 11 bases not matched to a gene; V was cut back by 2 bases and J by 3 bases. The CDR3 loop spans 16 amino acids. Looked up from germline, CDR1 is SQVTM and CDR2 is ANQGSEA. The CDR3 sequence is CSVEPGGPYLDTEAFF. CDR3 DNA: TGCAGCGTTGAACCAGGGGGCCCGTATCTGGACACTGAAGCTTTCTTT. The variable domain in full, with the rest retrieved from reference TRBV29-1 and TRBJ1-1, is SAVISQKPSRDICQRGTSLTIQCQVDSQVTMMFWYRQQPGQSLTLIATANQGSEATYESGFVIDKFPISRPNLTFSTLTVSNMSPEDSSIYLCSVEPGGPYLDTEAFFGQGTRLTVV.

The V call is TRBV23-1, the J call TRBJ1-5, with TRBD1 as a possible D gene (6 bases). TRBV23-1 is assigned to the ORF class and has an uncertain function. V gave up 3 bases and J gave up 11 bases, with 23 bases separating them. The CDR3 has 16 amino acids. Written as DNA, the CDR3 is TGCGCCAGCAGTCACCCTACCGGGACACGCGGGGGGTCCCAGCATTTT. This sequence encodes CASSHPTGTRGGSQHF.

V usage is TRBV27 and J usage is TRBJ1-4; possible D gene TRBD1, 5 bases. With 4 bases removed from V and 11 bases from J, the gap between germline ends came to 11 bases. The CDR3 is 12 residues long. The germline V gene encodes CDR1 MNHEY and CDR2 SMNVEV (reference sequence). CDR3 bases: TGTGCCAGCAGTTCGGCGGGGGACAAACTGTTTTTT. Amino acids: CASSSAGDKLFF. The complete variable domain, with remaining parts taken from reference TRBV27 and TRBJ1-4, reads EAQVTQNPRYLITVTGKKLTVTCSQNMNHEYMSWYRQDPGLGLRQIYYSMNVEVTDKGDVPEGYKVSRKEKRNFPLILESPSPNQTSLYFCASSSAGDKLFFGSGTQLSVL.

The V call is TRBV4-2, the J call TRBJ2-3, with TRBD2 matching 9 bases. Germline V gene lookup returns CDR1 LGHNA and CDR2 YNFKEQ. Germline trimming cut 3 bases from V and 1 base from J; bases unmatched to any gene: 5. The CDR3 extends over 16 amino acids. The DNA of the CDR3 is TGTGCCAGCAGCCAGATTAGCGGGAGCCGCACAGATACGCAGTATTTT. Translated: CASSQISGSRTDTQYF.